Listed here are 8 T cell receptor beta chains from one sample, sequenced in a study of CD8 T cells in ankylosing spondylitis. Study-wide findings and caveats: A TCR beta motif of fewer than 10 highly homologous variants seemed to mark ankylosing spondylitis blood.

MiXCR, run by TCRdb on the 5' RACE reads, gives a single entry per CDR3 protein. Counted here are a few hundred thousand distinct CDR3 sequences, roughly an eighth occurring once; the ten biggest clones make up nearly 7%. No antigen has been assigned to these receptors. Sequencing used blood, either unsorted or a sorted T cell fraction (not recorded which). These receptors originate from a male donor with ankylosing spondylitis.

The chain joins TRBV7-6 to TRBJ2-3, with D unresolved. This CDR3 spans 11 amino acids. The germline gives CDR1 SGHVS, CDR2 FNYEAQ. V was cut by 5 bases and J by 5 bases, with 5 bases left in between. The CDR3 DNA reads TGTGCCAGCAGCCGGAAAGATACGCAGTATTTT. It specifies CASSRKDTQYF.

The V gene is TRBV5-1, the J gene TRBJ1-1; D perhaps matches TRBD1 (5 bases). This CDR3 has 15 amino acids. Germline CDR1 SGHRS, CDR2 YFSETQ. With 4 bases removed from V and 4 bases from J, the gap between germline ends came to 17 bases. Here the CDR3 DNA reads TGCGCCAGCAGCCAACAGATCAGGGCACCCACTGAAGCTTTCTTT. It specifies CASSQQIRAPTEAFF. The full variable domain, completed using reference TRBV5-1 and TRBJ1-1, is KAGVTQTPRYLIKTRGQQVTLSCSPISGHRSVSWYQQTPGQGLQFLFEYFSETQRNKGNFPGRFSGRQFSNSRSEMNVSTLELGDSALYLCASSQQIRAPTEAFFGQGTRLTVV.

J is TRBJ1-2 and V is TRBV12-3 or TRBV12-4; D is ambiguous. The CDR3 has 14 amino acids. V lost 3 bases and J 0 bases, leaving 8 bases between the germline ends. CDR3 loop: CASSLRHSNYGYTF. The CDR3 DNA follows: TGTGCCAGCAGTTTGCGACATTCTAACTATGGCTACACCTTC.

This clonotype appeared a few times. The rearrangement joins TRBV27 to TRBJ2-3; D gene unclear. The V end was cut by 8 bases, the J end by 0 bases, with 12 bases between. The germline V gene encodes CDR1 MNHEY and CDR2 SMNVEV (reference sequence). CDR3 size: 14 residues. This CDR3 is CASAYLGSTDTQYF. The CDR3 nucleotides are TGTGCCAGCGCCTACCTAGGGAGCACAGATACGCAGTATTTT.

This chain links TRBV19 with TRBJ2-3; D perhaps matches TRBD2 (6 bases). V was clipped by 6 bases and J by 4 bases, with 20 bases between them. The CDR3 is 16 amino acids. The germline V gene encodes CDR1 LNHDA and CDR2 SQIVND (reference sequence). CDR3 residues: CASSRRAAEGSDTQYF. CDR3 DNA sequence: TGTGCCAGTAGCCGACGGGCAGCGGAGGGGTCAGATACGCAGTATTTT.

In DNA form, the CDR3 reads TGCAGTGCTAGAGAGAATCAGGGGAACACTGAAGCTTTCTTT. This sequence encodes CSARENQGNTEAFF. V usage is TRBV20-1 and J usage is TRBJ1-1; maybe TRBD1 (5 bases). Germline CDR1 is DFQATT and CDR2 is SNEGSKA (reference sequence). Trimming removed 0 bases from V and 1 base from J, with 9 bases in between. This CDR3 comprises 14 residues.

This clonotype was detected only a few times. The chain has TRBV20-1 and TRBJ1-1, with D perhaps matching TRBD1 (5 bases). CDR3 size: 13 residues. Trimming cost V 7 bases and J 6 bases, with 18 bases left between them. CDR1 and CDR2 (germline): DFQATT, SNEGSKA (reference sequence). Here the CDR3 DNA reads TGCAGTGGATTGGGCAGGGTTGGCGCTGAAGCTTTCTTT. Its translation: CSGLGRVGAEAFF.

The sample holds a few counts of this clonotype. The gene calls are TRBV11-2 and TRBJ1-4, with 9 bases fitting TRBD1. J lost 7 bases, V lost 5 bases, and 8 bases had no gene match. This CDR3 has 15 residues. From germline, CDR1 is SGHAT and CDR2 FQNNGV. The CDR3 protein is CASSLIGTGLEKLFF. In nucleotides, the CDR3 is TGTGCCAGCAGCCTAATTGGGACAGGGCTTGAAAAACTGTTTTTT.